This T cell receptor beta chain originates from a study of CD8+ T cells in alopecia areata. This CDR3 contains 14 residues. V lost 4 bases, J lost 5 bases, and 7 bases stayed unmatched. Germline-derived CDR1 and CDR2 are ENHRY and SYGVKD. Findings of the study overall: Higher clonality and more expanded CD8+ clones appeared in lesional than normal scalp.

RNA was isolated and reverse transcribed to cDNA, the sequencing template. The repertoire was sequenced with immunoSEQ multiplex PCR; TCRdb's copy has only in-frame clones and lacks some. The sample yields over 100,000 clones, about 49% seen once. From alopecia areata patients, lesional scalp punch biopsies and peripheral blood were collected. Regarding this clone: The antigen is unknown.

This material consisted of CD8+ T cells sorted from blood, taken at week 0. This TCR came from a human donor with alopecia areata. The chain uses TRBV10-3 and TRBJ2-7, with 8 bases identical to TRBD1. Here the CDR3 reads CAISGGAGGHEQYF. DNA for the CDR3: TGTGCCATCAGTGGCGGGGCAGGGGGCCACGAGCAGTACTTC.